The clone carrying this T cell receptor beta chain appeared a few times. The antigen is undetermined. This sample was included in a study of long-term antiretroviral therapy in people with HIV. Across the study: There is a gap of about a decade between the earliest samples and the later 2015 immediate-ART recommendation. The study's findings and limits: Repertoires with HIV possessed tighter CDR3 length spans than those of controls. Records did not include ART adherence, viral resistance or therapy changes.

The libraries were made with immunoSEQ v3.0 at survey level. Only in-frame clones appear in the TCRdb table, and some are missing; sequencing was by immunoSEQ multiplex PCR. The top ten hold 6.4% of the sample, which has 15,000 to 20,000 clones, around 74% seen once. Germline V gene sequence: CDR1 SGHTA, CDR2 FQGNSA. Unmatched junction bases numbered 5, after V lost 6 bases and J lost 4 bases. This CDR3 region has 15 residues. Every single participant having HIV got treatment inside the United States. The genes are TRBV7-2 and TRBJ2-2; 10 bases align to TRBD2. Specimen: unsorted PBMCs, collected at the start of antiretroviral therapy, before treatment. The sequence was obtained from a man aged 18 to 30 with HIV. The CDR3 is CASRAGLAATGELFF. CDR3 DNA sequence: TGTGCCAGCAGGGCTGGACTAGCGGCCACCGGGGAGCTGTTTTTT.